This entry lists 20 T cell receptor beta chains sequenced from one sample in a study of blood T cell repertoires in COVID-19. Sequenced by immunoSEQ multiplex PCR; TCRdb stores in-frame clones only, minus some. The data hold about 400,000 clones, with roughly nine tenths observed a single time. The sequenced sample consisted of PBMCs or T cells enriched from blood (not recorded which). These receptors all come from a woman in her 30s who had recovered from COVID-19.

The CDR3 coding sequence is TGTGCCAGTAGTACGGACAGGGGCTTTAACTATGGCTACACCTTC. Protein product: CASSTDRGFNYGYTF. The rearrangement links TRBV19 to TRBJ1-2; 9 bases agree with TRBD1. V dropped 4 bases and J dropped 1; count of bases not matched to a gene: 4. The CDR3 sequence is 15 residues long. The germline gives CDR1 LNHDA, CDR2 SQIVND (reference sequence).

The count of this clone is one. The chain couples TRBV28 to TRBJ2-7; 8 bases are shared with TRBD1. CDR3 length: 14 residues. Germline CDR1 and CDR2: MDHEN and SYDVKM. V shed 2 bases and J 5 bases; nucleotides not matched to a gene: 5. This CDR3 is CASSLPRTGNEQYF. The CDR3 DNA reads as TGTGCCAGCAGTTTACCCCGGACAGGGAACGAGCAGTACTTC.

This chain links TRBV29-1 with TRBJ2-7, with 13 nucleotides matching TRBD2. The CDR3 totals 15 residues. Germline V gene lookup returns CDR1 SQVTM and CDR2 ANQGSEA. Unmatched junction bases numbered 7, after V lost 6 bases and J lost 2 bases. The CDR3 bases are TGCAGCGTAGCATCGGGACTAGCGGGACCCTACGAGCAGTACTTC. This sequence encodes CSVASGLAGPYEQYF.

This clone occurred once. V and J are TRBV9 and TRBJ2-7, with 8 nucleotides matching TRBD1. The ends lost 0 bases at V and 4 bases at J; junction bases unmatched: 9. This CDR3 region has 16 residues. Germline-derived CDR1 and CDR2 are SGDLS and YYNGEE. CDR3 sequence: CASSVDGTGLEYEQYF. The CDR3 DNA follows: TGTGCCAGCAGCGTAGACGGGACAGGTCTCGAATACGAGCAGTACTTC.

The chain has TRBV7-8 and TRBJ2-7, with a possible D match to TRBD2 (7 bases). This CDR3 has 14 amino acids. Germline-derived CDR1 and CDR2 are SGHVS and FQNEAQ. The V gene lost 1 base and the J gene lost 3 bases, with 10 bases spanning the gap. The CDR3 sequence: CASSLGRGHYEQYF. The CDR3 coding sequence is TGTGCCAGCAGCTTAGGGCGGGGGCACTACGAGCAGTACTTC.

This chain connects TRBV29-1 to TRBJ2-7, with 10 bases matching TRBD1. This CDR3 contains 14 residues. Trimming took 5 bases from V and 1 from J; bases not matched to a gene: 5. CDR1 SQVTM and CDR2 ANQGSEA come from the germline V gene. In DNA, the CDR3 is TGCAGCGTTTTGACAGGGGGCCTTTCCTACGAGCAGTACTTC. It encodes CSVLTGGLSYEQYF.

J is TRBJ2-4 and V is TRBV6-5; D remains ambiguous. V gave up 9 bases and J gave up 0 bases, with 12 bases separating them. There are 14 residues in the CDR3. CDR1 is MNHEY, CDR2 SVGAGI, per germline. The CDR3 DNA sequence: TGTGCCAGTACGGGTGGAGTAGCCAAAAACATTCAGTACTTC. It encodes CASTGGVAKNIQYF.

The V gene is TRBV2, the J gene TRBJ1-2, with D perhaps matching TRBD1 (5 bases). The V gene's germline CDR1 is SNHLY and CDR2 FYNNEI. The CDR3 totals 14 residues. V lost 8 bases, J lost 4 bases, and 17 bases lay in between. CDR3: CASGSGADGYGYTF. Here the CDR3 DNA reads TGTGCCAGCGGAAGCGGGGCTGACGGCTATGGCTACACCTTC.

The V and J genes are TRBV7-2 and TRBJ2-7; 14 nucleotides align to TRBD2. CDR3 length: 17 residues. V shed 5 bases, J shed 5 bases, and the junction held 11 bases outside the gene matches. CDR1 and CDR2 from the germline V gene are SGHTA and FQGNSA. Here the CDR3 reads CASSLYRLAGGVNEQYF. CDR3 sequence (DNA): TGTGCCAGCAGCCTATACAGACTAGCGGGGGGGGTTAACGAGCAGTACTTC.

The sample holds one count of this clone. The chain couples TRBV30 to TRBJ2-1, with D tentatively TRBD2 (6 bases). The V end was cut by 0 bases, the J end by 5 bases, with 14 bases between. This CDR3 is built from 15 residues. Germline CDR1 is GTSNPN and CDR2 is SVGIG (reference sequence). In DNA, the CDR3 is TGTGCCTGGAGTGTACGGCGGGGTCCGCACAATGAGCAGTTCTTC. Its protein is CAWSVRRGPHNEQFF.

On this clone itself: At one boundary the junction diverges from the germline segment, which might be a read error. The V gene is TRBV7-2, the J gene TRBJ1-2; TRBD1 aligns across 7 bases. Germline values: CDR1 SGHTA, CDR2 FQGNSA. The CDR3 spans 13 residues. The CDR3 protein is CASSSEGGQTLFF. The CDR3 region has the DNA TGTGCCAGCAGCTCCGAAGGGGGACAGACGCTCTTCTTC. Based on the CDR3 plus reference TRBV7-2 and TRBJ1-2, the full variable domain is GAGVSQSPSNKVTEKGKDVELRCDPISGHTALYWYRQSLGQGLEFLIYFQGNSAPDKSGLPSDRFSAERTGGSVSTLTIQRTQQEDSAVYLCASSSEGGQTLFFGSGTRLTVV.

The chain couples TRBV27 to TRBJ2-7, with D perhaps matching TRBD2 (6 bases). Per germline, CDR1 MNHEY and CDR2 SMNVEV (reference sequence). Trimming removed 1 base from V and 6 bases from J, with 13 bases in between. The CDR3 consists of 14 residues. CDR3 DNA: TGTGCCAGCAGTTTATATGGGATCGGGGGCGAGCAGTACTTC. Its protein is CASSLYGIGGEQYF.

This sequence joins TRBV3-1 (or the pseudogene TRBV3-2) and TRBJ1-2; TRBD1 aligns across 7 bases. Germline-derived CDR1 and CDR2 are LGHDT and YNNKEL (reference sequence). This CDR3 contains 14 residues. Trimming at V came to 1 base and at J to 7 bases, leaving 6 bases not matched to a gene. The CDR3, as DNA: TGTGCCAGCAGCCAAGGGGGAAGGGGGCCTGGCTACACCTTC. Protein: CASSQGGRGPGYTF.

The chain combines TRBV7-9 with TRBJ1-1; tentatively, D is TRBD1 (5 bases). Trimming pared 1 base from V and 11 bases from J, leaving 14 bases between. Germline CDR1 is SEHNR and CDR2 is FQNEAQ (reference sequence). This CDR3 is built from 13 residues. CDR3 residues: CASSLGGGDKAFF. In DNA form, the CDR3 reads TGTGCCAGCAGCTTAGGAGGAGGGGATAAGGCTTTCTTT.

The V and J genes are TRBV4-1 and TRBJ2-7; D is possibly TRBD2 (5 bases). Germline assignment: CDR1 MGHRA and CDR2 YSYEKL. V dropped 4 bases and J dropped 6 bases, with 13 bases sitting between them. This CDR3 comprises 13 residues. The CDR3: CASSLILVGEQYF. The CDR3 nucleotides are TGCGCCAGCAGCCTAATACTAGTAGGCGAGCAGTACTTC.

The CDR3 DNA follows: TGTGCCAGCAGCCTATTGCCTAGCGGCAACTACGAGCAGTACTTC. This gives the protein CASSLLPSGNYEQYF. V gene TRBV7-9 combines with J gene TRBJ2-7; TRBD2 matches 7 bases. The V and J ends lost 5 bases and 3 bases, in that order; junction bases with no gene match: 10. The germline gives CDR1 SEHNR, CDR2 FQNEAQ (reference sequence). This CDR3 region has 15 residues.

The chain links TRBV3-1 (or the pseudogene TRBV3-2) to TRBJ2-2; a possible D gene is TRBD2 (7 bases). The CDR3 length is 17 residues. V gave up 3 bases and J gave up 2 bases, with 16 bases separating them. Germline V lookup: CDR1 LGHDT, CDR2 YNNKEL (reference sequence). The CDR3 loop is CASSQGGAETNTGELFF. The CDR3 nucleotides are TGTGCCAGCAGCCAGGGGGGGGCAGAAACTAACACCGGGGAGCTGTTTTTT.

This clone was seen a few times. This rearrangement joins TRBV28 to TRBJ2-1; tentatively, D is TRBD2 (6 bases). Trimming stripped 1 base from V and 3 bases from J, with 13 bases between. The germline V gene has CDR1 MDHEN and CDR2 SYDVKM. CDR3 length equals 16 residues. The CDR3 region has the DNA TGTGCCAGCAGTTTATCTCTAGCGCCCCACTACAATGAGCAGTTCTTC. This translates into CASSLSLAPHYNEQFF. Together with reference TRBV28 and TRBJ2-1, the CDR3 gives the full variable domain: DVKVTQSSRYLVKRTGEKVFLECVQDMDHENMFWYRQDPGLGLRLIYFSYDVKMKEKGDIPEGYSVSREKKERFSLILESASTNQTSMYLCASSLSLAPHYNEQFFGPGTRLTVL.

The chain uses TRBV9 and TRBJ1-1; the match to TRBD1 covers 12 bases. In germline, CDR1 is SGDLS, CDR2 YYNGEE. Losses at the gene ends were 4 bases for V and 6 bases for J; bases not matched to a gene: 13. There are 17 residues in the CDR3. The CDR3 DNA follows: TGTGCCAGCAGCATCGGGACAGGGGGCGCTGGGGTCTCTGAAGCTTTCTTT. Protein: CASSIGTGGAGVSEAFF.

The chain uses TRBV6-5 and TRBJ2-7; TRBD1 might be the D (5 bases). The CDR3 length is 14 residues. Germline V gene lookup returns CDR1 MNHEY and CDR2 SVGAGI. The V end was cut by 0 bases, the J end by 4 bases, with 10 bases between. CDR3 sequence (DNA): TGTGCCAGCAGTTACTCTCAGGGTAGATACGAGCAGTACTTC. It yields the protein CASSYSQGRYEQYF.